This T cell receptor beta chain was retrieved from a study of beta chain features in type 1 diabetes. About the research overall: Similarity in age, gender and cell yields was seen between patients and healthy donors. General study findings and limits: Within each of all four CD4+ subsets, Type 1 diabetes patients had TCRB CDR3s that were moderately but significantly shorter. PCR might preferentially amplify shorter templates, equally in patients and controls.

Cell sorting via CD45RO/CCR7/CD25/CD127/CD95/CD27 was performed to obtain CD4+ naive, central memory, regulatory and stem cell-like memory cells. This clone was counted between two and nine times. Antigen: not known. Reverse transcription of all isolated RNA meant that expressed TCRB transcripts were sequenced. Produced via immunoSEQ multiplex PCR; TCRdb's table is partial and in-frame only. Among 16,000 or so clones listed, roughly four fifths were seen once. Germline lookup yields CDR1 SGHTA and CDR2 FQGNSA. The V gene lost 1 base and the J gene lost 6 bases, with 14 bases spanning the gap. The CDR3 is 15 residues long.

This chain uses TRBV7-2 with TRBJ2-3; TRBD1 might be the D (6 bases). The sequence was obtained from a woman aged 18-29 years with type 1 diabetes. Sequencing was performed on stem cell memory CD4+ T cells from blood. The CDR3: CASSLVGQGYDTQYF. The CDR3 coding sequence is TGTGCCAGCAGCTTAGTGGGCCAGGGGTACGATACGCAGTATTTT.